A selection of T cell receptor beta chains follows, all from one sample in a study of blood T cell repertoires in COVID-19. Assay used: immunoSEQ multiplex PCR; TCRdb lists only in-frame clones, some missing. The repertoire has fewer than 120,000 clones, roughly 76% of them found once; the top ten carry approximately 8%. The sample was peripheral blood. The receptors were gathered from a woman aged 60 to 75 with acute or convalescent COVID-19. The CDR3 runs from the conserved cysteine through the conserved F or W. The D gene is left open where the match is weak. Only part of the rows carry a size: once, few, many, or a class if the clone is expanded.

D: TRBD1
V: TRBV30
J: TRBJ2-5
size: .
DNA: TGTGCCTGGACCCGCCCGGGACAGGAAGAGACCCAGTACTTC
CDR3: CAWTRPGQEETQYF

D: .
V: TRBV5-4
J: TRBJ1-6
size: many
DNA: TGTGCCAGCAGCTCCATGGGACTCAATTCACCCCTCCACTTT
CDR3: CASSSMGLNSPLHF

D: TRBD1
V: TRBV4-2
J: TRBJ1-1
size: .
DNA: TGTGCCAGCAGCCTTCCTACGGGACAGGATAGTTACACTGAAGCTTTCTTT
CDR3: CASSLPTGQDSYTEAFF

D: .
V: TRBV5-6
J: TRBJ1-6
size: once
DNA: TGTGCCAGCAGCTTTCTTTCGGGTAATTCACCCCTCCACTTT
CDR3: CASSFLSGNSPLHF

D: TRBD1
V: TRBV28
J: TRBJ2-1
size: .
DNA: TGTGCCAGCAGTTTAAGCGGACAGGGGAAATACAATGAGCAGTTCTTC
CDR3: CASSLSGQGKYNEQFF

D: TRBD1
V: TRBV5-1
J: TRBJ1-4
size: .
DNA: TGCGCCAGCAGCTTGGAATCGACAGGGAATAAACTGTTTTTT
CDR3: CASSLESTGNKLFF

D: .
V: TRBV11-1
J: TRBJ2-1
size: .
DNA: TGTGCCAGCAGCTCGGACAGACACAATGAGCAGTTCTTC
CDR3: CASSSDRHNEQFF

D: .
V: TRBV5-5
J: TRBJ1-5
size: .
DNA: TGTGCCAGCAGCTGGGAAGGGGGGGCAGGCAATCAGCCCCAGCATTTT
CDR3: CASSWEGGAGNQPQHF

D: TRBD1
V: TRBV18
J: TRBJ2-3
size: .
DNA: TGTGCCAGCTCACCACAAGGGACAGGACTTAATACGCAGTATTTT
CDR3: CASSPQGTGLNTQYF

D: TRBD2
V: TRBV19
J: TRBJ2-3
size: .
DNA: TGTGCCAGTAGTACAGGACTAGCGGGGGCAAATACGCAGTATTTT
CDR3: CASSTGLAGANTQYF

D: .
V: TRBV25-1
J: TRBJ1-6
size: .
DNA: TGTGCCAGCACACGGGACTTTAATTCACCCCTCCACTTT
CDR3: CASTRDFNSPLHF

D: .
V: TRBV12-3/TRBV12-4
J: TRBJ1-2
size: .
DNA: TGTGCCAGCACCCCAGGTGAGGGCTATGGCTACACCTTC
CDR3: CASTPGEGYGYTF

D: TRBD1
V: TRBV11-2
J: TRBJ1-6
size: .
DNA: TGTGCCAGCAGCTTAGGATGGACAGGGAGCTCCTATAATTCACCCCTCCACTTT
CDR3: CASSLGWTGSSYNSPLHF

D: .
V: TRBV2
J: TRBJ1-2
size: .
DNA: TGTGCCAGCGCGACAGAAAACTATGGCTACACCTTC
CDR3: CASATENYGYTF

D: .
V: TRBV18
J: TRBJ2-1
size: .
DNA: TGTGCCAGCTCAACTACGATGGTCTATGAGCAGTTCTTC
CDR3: CASSTTMVYEQFF

D: TRBD1
V: TRBV4-3
J: TRBJ2-6
size: .
DNA: TGCGCCAGCAGCGGGGGACAGGTTAGCTCTGGGGCCAACGTCCTGACTTTC
CDR3: CASSGGQVSSGANVLTF

D: .
V: TRBV3-1/TRBV3-2
J: TRBJ1-2
size: once
DNA: TGTGCCAGCAGCCAATCCCCAGCGGGGGGGGCGCGCGGCTACACCTTC
CDR3: CASSQSPAGGARGYTF

D: TRBD1
V: TRBV7-9
J: TRBJ2-5
size: .
DNA: TGTGCCAGCAGCCCAGGGGGCCAAGAGACCCAGTACTTC
CDR3: CASSPGGQETQYF

D: TRBD1
V: TRBV19
J: TRBJ1-4
size: few
DNA: TGTGCCAGTAGTATCGCGACAGGGCACGGAGAAAAACTGTTTTTT
CDR3: CASSIATGHGEKLFF

D: .
V: TRBV7-3
J: TRBJ1-2
size: .
DNA: TGTGCCAGCAGCCGAGAGGGTAACTATGGCTACACCTTC
CDR3: CASSREGNYGYTF

D: .
V: TRBV6-5
J: TRBJ1-1
size: .
DNA: TGTGCCAGCAGTAATGGGGGGGGATTCACTGAAGCTTTCTTT
CDR3: CASSNGGGFTEAFF

D: TRBD1
V: TRBV19
J: TRBJ2-7
size: .
DNA: TGTGCCAGCACAGGGGGGACAGGGGGCGTCTACGAGCAGTACTTC
CDR3: CASTGGTGGVYEQYF

D: .
V: TRBV2
J: TRBJ1-1
size: few
DNA: TGTGCCAGCAGAAAGACAGGGAACACTGAAGCTTTCTTT
CDR3: CASRKTGNTEAFF

D: .
V: TRBV7-6
J: TRBJ2-2
size: many
DNA: TGTGCCAGCAGGGACAGAACGAACACCGGGGAGCTGTTTTTT
CDR3: CASRDRTNTGELFF

D: .
V: TRBV6-5
J: TRBJ2-7
size: .
DNA: TGTGCCAGCAGTCAGGAGGAGGGCTCCTACGAGCAGTACTTC
CDR3: CASSQEEGSYEQYF

D: .
V: TRBV30
J: TRBJ1-6
size: .
DNA: TGTGCCTGGAGCCCTAGGACAGCCCTCCCTACCCTCCACTTT
CDR3: CAWSPRTALPTLHF

D: TRBD1
V: TRBV24-1
J: TRBJ1-2
size: many
DNA: TGTGCCACCAGTGATGAAGGACAGGATGGCTACACCTTC
CDR3: CATSDEGQDGYTF

D: .
V: TRBV29-1
J: TRBJ1-1
size: .
DNA: TGCAGCGTTTGGCTCGGGGGGGAGAACACTGAAGCTTTCTTT
CDR3: CSVWLGGENTEAFF

D: .
V: TRBV5-8
J: TRBJ1-5
size: .
DNA: TGTGCCAGCAGCTTGGCAGGGAACAATCAGCCCCAGCATTTT
CDR3: CASSLAGNNQPQHF

D: .
V: TRBV6-5
J: TRBJ1-2
size: .
DNA: TGTGCCAGCAGTTATGGGCTAAATTATGGCTACACCTTC
CDR3: CASSYGLNYGYTF

D: .
V: TRBV9
J: TRBJ1-3
size: few
DNA: TGTGCCAGCAGCGTCGACCCCAGGGCTGGAAACACCATATATTTT
CDR3: CASSVDPRAGNTIYF

D: TRBD1
V: TRBV9
J: TRBJ1-6
size: .
DNA: TGTGCCAGCAGCGAGGGACAGGGGAGCTCCTATAATTCACCCCTCCACTTT
CDR3: CASSEGQGSSYNSPLHF

D: .
V: TRBV11-3
J: TRBJ1-1
size: .
DNA: TGTGCCAGCAGCTTAGATAGTTGGAACACTGAAGCTTTCTTT
CDR3: CASSLDSWNTEAFF

D: .
V: TRBV5-1
J: TRBJ2-1
size: .
DNA: TGCGCCAGCAGCCGCTACAATGAGCAGTTCTTC
CDR3: CASSRYNEQFF